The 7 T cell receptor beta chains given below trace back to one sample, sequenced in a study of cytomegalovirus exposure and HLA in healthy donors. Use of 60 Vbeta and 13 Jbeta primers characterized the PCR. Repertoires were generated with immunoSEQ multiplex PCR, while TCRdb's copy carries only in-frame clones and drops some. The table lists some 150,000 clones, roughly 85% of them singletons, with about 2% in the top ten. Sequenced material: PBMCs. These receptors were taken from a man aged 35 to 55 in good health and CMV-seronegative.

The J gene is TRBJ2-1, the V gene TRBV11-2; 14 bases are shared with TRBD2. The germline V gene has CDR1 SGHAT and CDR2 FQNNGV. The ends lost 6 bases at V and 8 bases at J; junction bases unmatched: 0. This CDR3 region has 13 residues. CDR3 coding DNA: TGTGCCAGCAGGACTAGCGGGAGGGATGAGCAGTTCTTC. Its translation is CASRTSGRDEQFF.

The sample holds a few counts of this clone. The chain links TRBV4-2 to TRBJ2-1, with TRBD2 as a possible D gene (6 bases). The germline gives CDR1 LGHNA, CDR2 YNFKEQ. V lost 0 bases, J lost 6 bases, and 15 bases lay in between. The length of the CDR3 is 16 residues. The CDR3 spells CASSQDLGSGTNEQFF. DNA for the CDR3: TGTGCCAGCAGCCAAGATCTTGGTAGCGGTACCAATGAGCAGTTCTTC.

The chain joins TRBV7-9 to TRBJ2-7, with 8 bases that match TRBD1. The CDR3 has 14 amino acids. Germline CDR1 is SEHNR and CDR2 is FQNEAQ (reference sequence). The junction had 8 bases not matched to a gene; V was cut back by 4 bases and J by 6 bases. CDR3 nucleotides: TGTGCCAGCAGCTCCCGGACAGGGTTAAGCGAGCAGTACTTC. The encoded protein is CASSSRTGLSEQYF.

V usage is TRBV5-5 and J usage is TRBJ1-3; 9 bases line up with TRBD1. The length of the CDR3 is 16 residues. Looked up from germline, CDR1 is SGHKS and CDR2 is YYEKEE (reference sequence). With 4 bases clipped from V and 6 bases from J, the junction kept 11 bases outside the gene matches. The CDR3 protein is CASSVLPRQGENTIYF. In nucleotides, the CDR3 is TGTGCCAGCAGCGTCTTGCCTCGACAGGGGGAAAACACCATATATTTT.

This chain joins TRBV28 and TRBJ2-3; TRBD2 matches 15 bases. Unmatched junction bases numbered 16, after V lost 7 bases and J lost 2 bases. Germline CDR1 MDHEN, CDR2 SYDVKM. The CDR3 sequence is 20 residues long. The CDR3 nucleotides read TGTGCCAGCACACCCCGAGGGACTAGCGGGAGGTGGGGAAACACAGATACGCAGTATTTT. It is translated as CASTPRGTSGRWGNTDTQYF.

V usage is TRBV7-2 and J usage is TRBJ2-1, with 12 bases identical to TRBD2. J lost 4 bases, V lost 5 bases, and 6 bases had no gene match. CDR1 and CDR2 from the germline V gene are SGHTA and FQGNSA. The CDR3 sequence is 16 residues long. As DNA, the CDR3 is TGTGCCAGCAGCCCCCTAGCGGGAGGGCTTTACAATGAGCAGTTCTTC. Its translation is CASSPLAGGLYNEQFF.

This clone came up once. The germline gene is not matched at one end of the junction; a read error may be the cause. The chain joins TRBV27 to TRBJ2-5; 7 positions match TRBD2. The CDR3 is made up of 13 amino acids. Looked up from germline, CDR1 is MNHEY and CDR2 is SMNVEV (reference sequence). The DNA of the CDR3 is TGTGTCAGCAGTTGGACTAGTGGGGAGACCCAGTACTTC. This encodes CVSSWTSGETQYF.